This TCR beta chain was documented in a study of blood T cell repertoires in COVID-19. Study-level information: Donors in the United States, Italy and Spain gave samples during acute or convalescent COVID-19. The cDNA or gDNA used as material had been derived from T cells, B-cell-depleted T cells, or PBMCs.

Germline V CDR1 and CDR2: SGHRS, YFSETQ. The ends lost 5 bases at V and 2 bases at J; junction bases unmatched: 7. There are 15 residues in the CDR3. Clones were sequenced by immunoSEQ multiplex PCR, and TCRdb holds only the in-frame ones, with some missing. The profile shows about 80,000 clones, 70% to 90% of them singletons. The sequence was obtained from an elderly woman with acute or convalescent COVID-19. Source material: peripheral blood. The rearrangement links TRBV5-1 to TRBJ2-7; 10 bases are shared with TRBD1. For the CDR3, the DNA is TGCGCCAGCAGTTCCCCGGGACAGGGGACCTACGAGCAGTACTTC. Translated, it gives CASSSPGQGTYEQYF. The full variable domain, with the rest looked up from reference TRBV5-1 and TRBJ2-7, is KAGVTQTPRYLIKTRGQQVTLSCSPISGHRSVSWYQQTPGQGLQFLFEYFSETQRNKGNFPGRFSGRQFSNSRSEMNVSTLELGDSALYLCASSSPGQGTYEQYFGPGTRLTVT.